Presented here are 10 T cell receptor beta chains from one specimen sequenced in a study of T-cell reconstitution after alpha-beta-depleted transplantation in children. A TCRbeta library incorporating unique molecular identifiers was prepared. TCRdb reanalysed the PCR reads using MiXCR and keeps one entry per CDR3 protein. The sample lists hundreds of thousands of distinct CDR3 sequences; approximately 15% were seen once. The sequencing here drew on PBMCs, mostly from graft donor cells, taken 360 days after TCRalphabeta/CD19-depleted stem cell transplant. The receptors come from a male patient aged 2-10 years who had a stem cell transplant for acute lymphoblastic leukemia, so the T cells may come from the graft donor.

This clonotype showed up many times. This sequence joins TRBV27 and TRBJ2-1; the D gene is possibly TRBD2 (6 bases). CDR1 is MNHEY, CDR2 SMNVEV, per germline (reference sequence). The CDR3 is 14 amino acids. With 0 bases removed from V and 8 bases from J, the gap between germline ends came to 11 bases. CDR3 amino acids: CASSLSTRGDEQFF. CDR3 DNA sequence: TGTGCCAGCAGTTTATCGACTAGAGGAGATGAGCAGTTCTTC.

CDR3 in amino acids: CASSLDLGILSEKLFF. The CDR3 bases are TGTGCCAGCAGCTTAGATTTGGGGATCTTGTCCGAAAAACTGTTTTTT. V and J are TRBV11-2 and TRBJ1-4; D is uncertain. This CDR3 spans 16 amino acids. Trimming cost V 0 bases and J 8 bases, with 16 bases left between them. Looked up from germline, CDR1 is SGHAT and CDR2 is FQNNGV.

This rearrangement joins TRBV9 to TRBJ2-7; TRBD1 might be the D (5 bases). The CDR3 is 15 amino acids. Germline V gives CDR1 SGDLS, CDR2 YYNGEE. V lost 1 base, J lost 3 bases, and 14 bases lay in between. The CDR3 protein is CASSVKQGFYYEQYF. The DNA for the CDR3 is TGTGCCAGCAGCGTAAAGCAGGGATTTTACTACGAGCAGTACTTC.

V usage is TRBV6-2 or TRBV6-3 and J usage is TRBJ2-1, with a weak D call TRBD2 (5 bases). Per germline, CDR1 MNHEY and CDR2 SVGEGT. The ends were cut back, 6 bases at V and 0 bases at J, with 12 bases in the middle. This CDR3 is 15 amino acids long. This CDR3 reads CASRPGKSSYNEQFF. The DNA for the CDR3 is TGTGCCAGCAGACCGGGAAAGAGCTCCTACAATGAGCAGTTCTTC.

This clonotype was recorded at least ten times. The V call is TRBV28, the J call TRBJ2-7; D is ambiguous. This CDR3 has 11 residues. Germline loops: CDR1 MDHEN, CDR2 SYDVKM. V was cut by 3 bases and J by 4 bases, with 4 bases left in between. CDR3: CASSLKYEQYF. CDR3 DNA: TGTGCCAGCAGTTTGAAATACGAGCAGTACTTC.

The CDR3: CASIGTRYNEQFF. In DNA, the CDR3 is TGTGCCAGCATCGGGACAAGATACAATGAGCAGTTCTTC. The rearrangement joins TRBV11-2 to TRBJ2-1, with D tentatively TRBD1 (6 bases). This CDR3 has 13 amino acids. Germline CDR1 SGHAT, CDR2 FQNNGV. V was trimmed by 7 bases and J by 4 bases, leaving 11 bases between them.

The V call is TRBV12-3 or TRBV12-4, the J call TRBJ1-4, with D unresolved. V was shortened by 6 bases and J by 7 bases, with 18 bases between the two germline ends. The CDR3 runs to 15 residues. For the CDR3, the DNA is TGTGCCAGCAGCCCACCCGGAGGGTTTGGTGAAAAACTGTTTTTT. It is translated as CASSPPGGFGEKLFF.

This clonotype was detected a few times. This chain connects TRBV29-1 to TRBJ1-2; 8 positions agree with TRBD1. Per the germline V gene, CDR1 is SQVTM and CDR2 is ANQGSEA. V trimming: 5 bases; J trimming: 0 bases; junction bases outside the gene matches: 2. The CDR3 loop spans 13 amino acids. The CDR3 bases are TGCAGCGTTTGGGGACAGGCTAACTATGGCTACACCTTC. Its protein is CSVWGQANYGYTF.

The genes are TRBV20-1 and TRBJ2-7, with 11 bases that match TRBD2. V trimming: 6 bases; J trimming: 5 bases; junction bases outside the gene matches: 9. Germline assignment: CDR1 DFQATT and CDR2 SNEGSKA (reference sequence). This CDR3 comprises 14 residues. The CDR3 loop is CSANRLAGIHEQYF. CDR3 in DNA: TGCAGTGCGAATAGACTAGCGGGGATTCACGAGCAGTACTTC.

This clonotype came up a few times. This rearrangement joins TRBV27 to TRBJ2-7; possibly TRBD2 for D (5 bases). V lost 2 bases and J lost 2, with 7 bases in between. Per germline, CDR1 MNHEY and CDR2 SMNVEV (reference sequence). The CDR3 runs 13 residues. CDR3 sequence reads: CASSLIGAYEQYF. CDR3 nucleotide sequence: TGTGCCAGCAGTTTAATCGGGGCCTACGAGCAGTACTTC.